This TCR beta chain was identified during a study of monozygotic twins with inflammatory bowel disease. Findings and caveats of the study: Support was lacking for any single strong IBD-associated signal or clonotype. Discordant twins had repertoire similarity that did not differ from that of concordant twins, possibly from limited power.

This CDR3 is built from 17 residues. Details on this clonotype: The antigen is undetermined.

TCRdb re-called the 5' RACE reads and gives one entry per CDR3 protein, without DNA. The table gives about 160,000 distinct CDR3 sequences; the top ten clones make up around 2.8% of it. The clonotype comes from a human donor with ulcerative colitis or Crohn's disease, or a healthy co-twin of an affected twin (not recorded which). This chain connects TRBV12-3 or TRBV12-4 to TRBJ2-2; absent DNA, TCRdb's TRBD2 call cannot be checked. Sequencing was performed on blood. This CDR3 is CASSSQVAGYRTGELFF.